A selection of T cell receptor beta chains follows, all from one sample in a study of T cell responses to AZD1222 COVID-19 vaccine. Sequenced by immunoSEQ multiplex PCR; TCRdb stores in-frame clones only, minus some. Of about 150,000 clones detected, less than 90% appear once; the ten largest clones hold 5.5% to 8%. The specimen was peripheral blood, collected after recovery from COVID-19. These receptors all stem from an adult who had recovered from COVID-19. The CDR3 runs from the conserved cysteine through the conserved F or W. A D gene is named only where the DNA matches it firmly. Clone size is shown for a subset of rows, as once, few, many or a class of expanded clone.

clone_size,d_call,j_call,v_call,cdr3_nt,cdr3_aa
NA,TRBD1,TRBJ1-5,TRBV19,TGTGCCAGTAGTATCGGACAGGTTTATCAGCCCCAGCATTTT,CASSIGQVYQPQHF
NA,TRBD1,TRBJ1-5,TRBV5-4,TGTGCCAGCAGCCGCGACAGGGGGCAAGATCAGCCCCAGCATTTT,CASSRDRGQDQPQHF
NA,TRBD2,TRBJ2-5,TRBV7-3,TGTGCCAGCAGCCCAAGGAGAACTAGCGGGGAAGAAGAGACCCAGTACTTC,CASSPRRTSGEEETQYF
NA,NA,TRBJ1-1,TRBV4-3,TGCGCCAGCAGCCAGGACATAAACACTGAAGCTTTCTTT,CASSQDINTEAFF
NA,NA,TRBJ1-2,TRBV2,TGTGCCAGCAGGGCCATGGGGGGGACCTATGGCTACACCTTC,CASRAMGGTYGYTF
NA,TRBD2,TRBJ2-2,TRBV7-9,TGTGCCACCCTGCTGGGACCGGGAGGACCTAACACCGGGGAGCTGTTTTTT,CATLLGPGGPNTGELFF
NA,NA,TRBJ1-4,TRBV6-6,TGTGCCAGCAGTCCCTCAGTCGGGGGGCATAATTCTAATGAAAAACTGTTTTTT,CASSPSVGGHNSNEKLFF
NA,NA,TRBJ1-1,TRBV12-3/TRBV12-4,TGTGCCAGCAGTTTTTCGGGAACTGAAGCTTTCTTT,CASSFSGTEAFF
few,NA,TRBJ2-3,TRBV5-1,TGCGCCAGCAGCTTACAGGGAGGGGCAGATACGCAGTATTTT,CASSLQGGADTQYF
once,NA,TRBJ2-1,TRBV19,TGTGCCAGTAGTTCCCGGACTGTCCCTTTCTACAATGAGCAGTTCTTC,CASSSRTVPFYNEQFF
NA,NA,TRBJ2-2,TRBV6-5,TGTGCCAGCAGCATCGGGCAGCCCGGGGAGCTGTTTTTT,CASSIGQPGELFF
NA,TRBD2,TRBJ2-5,TRBV11-3,TGTGCCAGCAGCTTAGGATCGGGACTAGTCCAAGAGACCCAGTACTTC,CASSLGSGLVQETQYF
once,NA,TRBJ1-1,TRBV19,TGTGCCAGTAGTATGCGGCCAGTGAACACTGAAGCTTTCTTT,CASSMRPVNTEAFF
NA,TRBD1,TRBJ2-7,TRBV27,TGTGCCAGCAGTTTAGGGGACAGGGCCTACGAGCAGTACTTC,CASSLGDRAYEQYF
once,NA,TRBJ2-2,TRBV21-1,TGTGCCAGCAGCATACCCAATCCCGGGGAGCTGTTTTTT,CASSIPNPGELFF
NA,NA,TRBJ1-2,TRBV7-9,TGTGCCAGCAGCTTTGGTACAGCTAACTATGGCTACACCTTC,CASSFGTANYGYTF
NA,TRBD1,TRBJ1-2,TRBV2,TGTGCCAGCAGCCCCGTGACAGGGGGAGGCTACACCTTC,CASSPVTGGGYTF
NA,TRBD2,TRBJ2-2,TRBV5-6,TGTGCCAGCAGCCCCACCGGGGGGGTAGGGATCGGGGAGCTGTTTTTT,CASSPTGGVGIGELFF
NA,NA,TRBJ2-5,TRBV18,TGTGCCAGCTCACCGCTCAGGAGGGATGAGACCCAGTACTTC,CASSPLRRDETQYF
NA,TRBD1,TRBJ2-2,TRBV29-1,TGCAGCGTTGAAGACCAGGGGGCGGGCACCGGGGAGCTGTTTTTT,CSVEDQGAGTGELFF
NA,TRBD1,TRBJ2-7,TRBV7-8,TGTGCCAGCAGCCCCCGCCTCCCAGGGGGTCCCCTCTCCTACGAGCAGTACTTC,CASSPRLPGGPLSYEQYF
NA,NA,TRBJ2-6,TRBV28,TGTGCCAGCGGTCGCTCTGGGGCCAACGTCCTGACTTTC,CASGRSGANVLTF
NA,TRBD2,TRBJ2-7,TRBV28,TGTGCCAGCAGGACCGGGACTAGCGGCTTCCTCTACGAGCAGTACTTC,CASRTGTSGFLYEQYF
NA,TRBD1,TRBJ2-7,TRBV6-5,TGTGCCAGCAGTCACTCAGGACAGGGCGCATCCTACGAGCAGTACTTC,CASSHSGQGASYEQYF
NA,TRBD1,TRBJ2-7,TRBV11-3,TGTGCCAGCAGCTTAGGGGGACAGCAGTCCTACGAGCAGTACTTC,CASSLGGQQSYEQYF
NA,TRBD1,TRBJ1-2,TRBV2,TGTGCCAGCAGTGAGGATACAGGGGTTGGCTACACCTTC,CASSEDTGVGYTF
NA,NA,TRBJ1-1,TRBV20-1,TGCAGTGCTGCACTAAGGGGGGAAGCTTTCTTT,CSAALRGEAFF
NA,TRBD2,TRBJ2-7,TRBV9,TGTGCCAGCAGCCCGGGACTAGCGGTCTCCTACGAGCAGTACTTC,CASSPGLAVSYEQYF
NA,TRBD2,TRBJ2-5,TRBV28,TGTGCCAGCAGTTCTCTCCTAGCGGGAGGGGCCCAAGAGACCCAGTACTTC,CASSSLLAGGAQETQYF
NA,TRBD2,TRBJ2-1,TRBV5-6,TGTGCCAGCAGCTTGGCGGGACTAGCGGGAGGATCTTCCTACAATGAGCAGTTCTTC,CASSLAGLAGGSSYNEQFF
once,NA,TRBJ2-1,TRBV6-1,TGTGCCAGCAGTGACCGGACAGCGGTCTACAATGAGCAGTTCTTC,CASSDRTAVYNEQFF
NA,TRBD1,TRBJ2-7,TRBV5-1,TGCGCCAGCAGCTCGGACAGGGGGCCCCCCTACGAGCAGTACTTC,CASSSDRGPPYEQYF
NA,TRBD1,TRBJ2-1,TRBV18,TGTGCCAGCTCTTCCCTCGGACAGGGTAACAATGAGCAGTTCTTC,CASSSLGQGNNEQFF
NA,NA,TRBJ1-6,TRBV4-2,TGTGCCAGCAGCCAAGATGATTCACCCCTCCACTTT,CASSQDDSPLHF
NA,TRBD1,TRBJ2-3,TRBV5-4,TGTGCCAGCAGCCGACAGGGGCTTAGCACAGATACGCAGTATTTT,CASSRQGLSTDTQYF
NA,NA,TRBJ2-7,TRBV11-1,TGTGCCAGCAGCTTTCTTCAGGGAATAGGCTTCCACGAGCAGTACTTC,CASSFLQGIGFHEQYF
NA,TRBD1,TRBJ1-1,TRBV29-1,TGCAGCGTTGACAGGGGGCAAGGGATGAACACTGAAGCTTTCTTT,CSVDRGQGMNTEAFF
NA,NA,TRBJ2-5,TRBV6-2/TRBV6-3,TGTGCCAGCAGTGTTACAGAGACCCAGTACTTC,CASSVTETQYF
NA,TRBD1,TRBJ1-5,TRBV10-3,TGTGCCATCAGTACAGGGGAAGTTCAGCCCCAGCATTTT,CAISTGEVQPQHF
NA,NA,TRBJ1-2,TRBV7-3,TGTGCCAGCAGCCGCGGACAAAACTATGGCTACACCTTC,CASSRGQNYGYTF
NA,TRBD2,TRBJ2-7,TRBV4-2,TGTGCCAGCAGCCAGGGGACTACCCTACCCGAGCAGTACTTC,CASSQGTTLPEQYF
few,TRBD2,TRBJ2-1,TRBV3-1/TRBV3-2,TGTGCCAGCGGGAGGGCCTCCTACAATGAGCAGTTCTTC,CASGRASYNEQFF
NA,NA,TRBJ1-1,TRBV19,TGTGCCAGTAGGTGGGGGAACACTGAAGCTTTCTTT,CASRWGNTEAFF
few,TRBD1,TRBJ1-1,TRBV6-2/TRBV6-3,TGTGCCAGCAGTTACGAAACCTCCGGGACAGCAGTGAACACTGAAGCTTTCTTT,CASSYETSGTAVNTEAFF
NA,NA,TRBJ1-1,TRBV11-1,TGTGCCAGCAGCTTGTTCGGGGGGCAGGGCACTGAAGCTTTCTTT,CASSLFGGQGTEAFF
NA,NA,TRBJ2-7,TRBV28,TGTGCCAGCAGTTTAGGAGGGTCCGACGAGCAGTACTTC,CASSLGGSDEQYF
NA,NA,TRBJ2-7,TRBV3-1/TRBV3-2,TGTGCCAGCAGCCAAGACCCAGCGGGCCGACTGGGGGAGCAGTACTTC,CASSQDPAGRLGEQYF
NA,NA,TRBJ2-3,TRBV5-1,TGCGCCAGCAGTTGGGATGGAGATACGCAGTATTTT,CASSWDGDTQYF